The rows below give T cell receptor beta chains drawn from one sample of a study of tumor and adjacent non-tumor tissue in lung cancer. TCRdb reanalysed the multiplex PCR reads using MiXCR and keeps one entry per CDR3 protein. The profile shows around 99,000 distinct CDR3 sequences, more than 60% of them singletons. Material: lung tumor tissue. These receptors came from a woman aged 60-75 years with non-small cell lung cancer. Each CDR3 is given with its conserved first and last residue. A D gene is named only where the DNA matches it firmly. The size field is filled for only some rows; it gives once, few, many or a size class.

d_call j_call v_call clone_size cdr3_aa cdr3_nt
TRBD1 TRBJ2-7 TRBV11-2 . CASIRDRAGGEQHF TGTGCCAGCATCCGGGACAGGGCAGGGGGAGAGCAGCACTTC
. TRBJ2-7 TRBV11-1 . CVSRPDRYEQYF TGTGTCAGCAGACCCGACAGATACGAGCAGTACTTC
. TRBJ2-7 TRBV6-2/TRBV6-3 . CASGRGRGPYGHYF TGTGCCAGCGGCAGAGGACGGGGACCTTACGGGCACTACTTC
TRBD2 TRBJ2-5 TRBV6-5 . CTNRPGLAGAETQYF TGTACCAACAGGCCTGGACTAGCGGGAGCGGAGACCCAGTACTTC
TRBD1 TRBJ1-2 TRBV6-1 . CVSSESPTGGNGYTF TGTGTCAGCAGTGAAAGCCCAACAGGGGGCAATGGCTACACCTTC
TRBD2 TRBJ2-7 TRBV11-2 . CAKSFGTSGSYERYF TGTGCCAAGAGCTTCGGGACTAGCGGGAGCTACGAGCGGTACTTC
. TRBJ2-7 TRBV6-2/TRBV6-3 . CAISRIEAFSSYEQHF TGTGCCATCAGTAGGATAGAGGCTTTCAGCTCCTACGAGCAGCACTTC
. TRBJ2-1 TRBV6-2/TRBV6-3 . CASSYLLSQWQGINEQFF TGTGCAAGCAGTTACCTGCTCAGCCAATGGCAGGGAATAAATGAGCAGTTCTTC
. TRBJ1-1 TRBV11-3 . CTSGLDLSGNTEAFF TGTACCAGCGGCTTAGACCTCTCGGGAAACACTGAAGCTTTCTTT
. TRBJ2-1 TRBV11-2 . CASSVRTGAGNNKQFF TGTGCCAGCAGCGTACGGACCGGGGCAGGGAACAATAAGCAGTTCTTC
. TRBJ2-2 TRBV5-4 many CASSLEAGELFF TGTGCCAGCAGCTTGGAGGCCGGGGAGCTGTTTTTT